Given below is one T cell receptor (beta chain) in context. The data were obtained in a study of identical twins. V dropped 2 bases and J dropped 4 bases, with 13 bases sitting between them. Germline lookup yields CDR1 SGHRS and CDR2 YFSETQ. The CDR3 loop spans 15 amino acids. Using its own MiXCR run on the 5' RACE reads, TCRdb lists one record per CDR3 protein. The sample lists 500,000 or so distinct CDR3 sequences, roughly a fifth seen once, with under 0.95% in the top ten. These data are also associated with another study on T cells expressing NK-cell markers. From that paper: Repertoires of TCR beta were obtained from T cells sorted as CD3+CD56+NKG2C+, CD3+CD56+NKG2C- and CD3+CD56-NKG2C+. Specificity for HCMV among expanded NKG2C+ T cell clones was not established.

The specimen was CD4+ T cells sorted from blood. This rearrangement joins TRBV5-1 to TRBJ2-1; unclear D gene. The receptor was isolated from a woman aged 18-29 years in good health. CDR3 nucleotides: TGCGCCAGCAGCTTTAACACTATGTCTTACAATGAGCAGTTCTTC. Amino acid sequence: CASSFNTMSYNEQFF. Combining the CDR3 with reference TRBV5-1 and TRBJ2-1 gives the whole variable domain KAGVTQTPRYLIKTRGQQVTLSCSPISGHRSVSWYQQTPGQGLQFLFEYFSETQRNKGNFPGRFSGRQFSNSRSEMNVSTLELGDSALYLCASSFNTMSYNEQFFGPGTRLTVL.